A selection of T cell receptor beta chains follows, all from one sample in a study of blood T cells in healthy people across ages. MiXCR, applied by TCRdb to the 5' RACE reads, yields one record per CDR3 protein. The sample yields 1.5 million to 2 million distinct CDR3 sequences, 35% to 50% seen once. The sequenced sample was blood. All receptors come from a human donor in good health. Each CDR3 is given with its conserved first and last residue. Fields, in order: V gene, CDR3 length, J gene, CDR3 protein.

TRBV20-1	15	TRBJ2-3	CSAPPGDTSTDTQYF
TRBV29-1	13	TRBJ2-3	CSVVAGGLDTQYF
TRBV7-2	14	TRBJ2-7	CASSPPGRGGEQYF
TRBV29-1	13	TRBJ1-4	CSARPGHNGKLFF
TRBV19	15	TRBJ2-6	CASSVSGDGANVLTF
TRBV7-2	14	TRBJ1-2	CASNPGQGFYGYTF
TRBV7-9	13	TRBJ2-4	CASSRDSPGEQYF
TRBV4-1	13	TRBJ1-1	CASSQIDDTEAFF
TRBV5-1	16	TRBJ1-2	CASSPMDRGDNYGYTF
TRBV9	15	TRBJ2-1	CASSYSGRAPKEQFF
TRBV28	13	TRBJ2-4	CASSVGDRNIQYF
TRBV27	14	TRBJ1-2	CASSPRTGADGYTF
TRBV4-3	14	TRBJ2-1	CVSSQVLAVNEQFF
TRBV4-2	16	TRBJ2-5	CASSQVLAGDQETQYF
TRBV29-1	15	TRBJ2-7	CSVATLHRSSYEQYF
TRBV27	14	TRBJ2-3	CASSFLGREGAQYF
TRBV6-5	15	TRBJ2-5	CASSYSGSAGETQYF
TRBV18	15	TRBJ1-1	CASSPTQLGDTEAFF
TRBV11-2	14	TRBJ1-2	CASSLRSTGGGYTF
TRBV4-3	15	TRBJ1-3	CASSQAGAAGNTIYF
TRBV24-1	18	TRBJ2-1	CATSDLRGAGASYNEQFF
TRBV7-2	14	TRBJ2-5	CASSLPVFQETQYF
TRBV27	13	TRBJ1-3	CATRTASGNTIYF
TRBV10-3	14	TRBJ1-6	CAISVEVYNSPLHF
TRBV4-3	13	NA	CASSEGVLGTQYF
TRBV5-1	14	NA	CASSLYWAGCEQYF
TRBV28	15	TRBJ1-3	CASISLQGSGNTIYF
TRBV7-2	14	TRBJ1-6	CASSLGGELSPLHF
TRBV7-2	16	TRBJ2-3	CASSQRLAGVTDMQYF
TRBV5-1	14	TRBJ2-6	CASYSGSGANVLTF
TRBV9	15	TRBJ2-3	CASSDLVRGTDTQYF
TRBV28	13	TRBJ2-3	CASTAGDTDTQYF
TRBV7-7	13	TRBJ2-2	CASSSRGMGELFF
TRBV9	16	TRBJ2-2	CASSVRDYPNTGELFF
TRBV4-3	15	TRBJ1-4	CASSQRTGRDEKLFF
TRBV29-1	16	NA	CSVSSGGQSSYNEQYF
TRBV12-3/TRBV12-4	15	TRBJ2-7	CASSLSAGGSYEQYF
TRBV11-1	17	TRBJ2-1	CASSLGERGNLYNEQFF
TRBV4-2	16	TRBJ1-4	CASSQEGFEGAEKLFF
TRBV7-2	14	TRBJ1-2	CASSEGTGVYGYTF
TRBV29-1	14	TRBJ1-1	CSVEARTGNTEAFF
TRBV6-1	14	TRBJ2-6	CASSEYRVGNVLTF
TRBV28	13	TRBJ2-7	CASSLSGVLEQYF
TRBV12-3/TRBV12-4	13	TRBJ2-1	CASSPGINLEQFF
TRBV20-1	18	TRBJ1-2	CSANRPNAPQLLSYGYTF
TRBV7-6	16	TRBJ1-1	CASSLSVQGGNTEAFF
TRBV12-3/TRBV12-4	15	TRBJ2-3	CASSFWRSSTDTQYF
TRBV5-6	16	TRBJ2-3	CASSLDVFPSTDTQYF
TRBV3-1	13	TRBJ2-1	CASSQEVRNEQFF
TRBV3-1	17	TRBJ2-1	CASSSSGGASSGGEQFF
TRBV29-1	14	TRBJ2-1	CSVARGGPGNEQFF